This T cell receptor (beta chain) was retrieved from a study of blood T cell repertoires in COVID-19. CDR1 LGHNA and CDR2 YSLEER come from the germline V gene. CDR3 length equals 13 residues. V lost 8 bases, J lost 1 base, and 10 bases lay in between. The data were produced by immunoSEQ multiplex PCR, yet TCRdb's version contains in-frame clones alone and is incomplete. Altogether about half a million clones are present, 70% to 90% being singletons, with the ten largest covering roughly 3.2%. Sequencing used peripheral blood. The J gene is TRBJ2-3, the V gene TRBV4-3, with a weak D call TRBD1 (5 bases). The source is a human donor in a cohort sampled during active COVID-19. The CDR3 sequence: CASAVQGTDTQYF. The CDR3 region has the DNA TGCGCCAGCGCCGTACAGGGCACAGATACGCAGTATTTT.